Given below is one T cell receptor (beta chain) in context. The method was immunoSEQ multiplex PCR; TCRdb's version includes in-frame clones alone and lacks a portion of them. The data hold some 58,000 clones, with approximately 91% observed a single time. This sample was taken from a study of OX40 agonist ivuxolimab in advanced cancers. Looked up from germline, CDR1 is WSHSY and CDR2 is SAAADI. The CDR3 has 16 residues. Trimming removed 7 bases from V and 2 bases from J; junction bases left unmatched: 13. Sequencing used CD4+ or CD8+ T cells sorted from blood, obtained in a trial of the OX40 agonist ivuxolimab. This TCR was recovered from an adult with an advanced solid tumor such as melanoma, head and neck, liver or kidney cancer. The genes are TRBV10-2 and TRBJ1-1, with 7 bases matching TRBD1. The CDR3 nucleotides are TGCGCCAGCAAAGAACCGGGACAGCCGAGAAACACTGAAGCTTTCTTT. The encoded protein is CASKEPGQPRNTEAFF.